These 15 T cell receptor beta chains came from one sample sequenced in a study of blood T cell repertoires in COVID-19. Sequencing used immunoSEQ multiplex PCR; TCRdb keeps in-frame clones, though not all of them. The sample carries about 280,000 clones, approximately 86% recorded once. The specimen sequenced was peripheral blood. These receptors came from a woman under 40 who had recovered from COVID-19.

This clone showed up just a few times. The J gene is TRBJ2-7, the V gene TRBV7-2; TRBD1 matches at 7 bases. V lost 5 bases and J lost 4; bases outside the gene matches: 2. The CDR3 extends over 12 amino acids. CDR1 is SGHTA, CDR2 FQGNSA, per germline. The CDR3 bases are TGTGCCAGCAGCCTGACAGGGTACGAGCAGTACTTC. Its protein product is CASSLTGYEQYF.

This rearrangement joins TRBV24-1 to TRBJ2-7, with D perhaps TRBD1 (5 bases). Germline values: CDR1 KGHDR, CDR2 SFDVKD. The CDR3 loop spans 14 amino acids. The V and J ends lost 4 bases and 2 bases respectively, with 11 bases between them. CDR3 DNA: TGTGCCACCAGTGAAACAGGCTCAACCTACGAGCAGTACTTC. Its protein product is CATSETGSTYEQYF.

This chain joins TRBV6-5 and TRBJ2-7, with 9 positions matching TRBD2. There are 16 residues in the CDR3. CDR1 and CDR2 (germline): MNHEY, SVGAGI. Unmatched junction bases numbered 5, after V lost 0 bases and J lost 2 bases. Here the CDR3 DNA reads TGTGCCAGCAGTTACTCCCTAGCGGGGACCCCCTACGAGCAGTACTTC. It codes for CASSYSLAGTPYEQYF.

V is TRBV5-1 and J is TRBJ2-5, with a weak D call TRBD1 (6 bases). V was clipped by 4 bases and J by 1 base, with 11 bases between them. The V gene's germline CDR1 is SGHRS and CDR2 YFSETQ. The CDR3 runs 14 residues. CDR3 in DNA: TGCGCCAGCAGCCGGCGACAGGTCCAAGAGACCCAGTACTTC. Translating gives CASSRRQVQETQYF.

V and J are TRBV3-1 (or the pseudogene TRBV3-2) and TRBJ2-5, with a weak D call TRBD1 (5 bases). Trimming stripped 0 bases from V and 6 bases from J, with 17 bases between. The CDR3 has 16 amino acids. Germline V lookup: CDR1 LGHDT, CDR2 YNNKEL (reference sequence). CDR3 bases: TGTGCCAGCAGCCAAGATATGGCGCAGGGTAGGCAGACCCAGTACTTC. The encoded protein is CASSQDMAQGRQTQYF.

The chain has TRBV28 and TRBJ2-7; D gene uncertain. The CDR3 has 15 residues. V was shortened by 5 bases and J by 0 bases, with 14 bases between the two germline ends. Germline-derived CDR1 and CDR2 are MDHEN and SYDVKM. CDR3 coding DNA: TGTGCCAGCAGTCCGATGAGACGGAGCTCCTACGAGCAGTACTTC. Protein sequence: CASSPMRRSSYEQYF.

The chain combines TRBV27 with TRBJ2-2; no definite D call. Germline V gives CDR1 MNHEY, CDR2 SMNVEV (reference sequence). V dropped 3 bases and J dropped 0 bases, with 8 bases sitting between them. There are 15 residues in the CDR3. CDR3 loop: CASSLRFSNTGELFF. The CDR3 DNA reads TGTGCCAGCAGTTTGAGGTTTTCGAACACCGGGGAGCTGTTTTTT.

The chain is built from TRBV6-1 and TRBJ2-7; 8 bases are shared with TRBD1. CDR3 length equals 16 residues. V trimming: 3 bases; J trimming: 1 base; junction bases outside the gene matches: 8. The germline CDR1 and CDR2 sequences are MNHNS and SASEGT. The CDR3 reads CASSDQDRTGSYEQYF. The DNA for the CDR3 is TGTGCCAGCAGTGACCAGGACAGGACAGGGTCCTACGAGCAGTACTTC.

This clone was picked up one time. The genes are TRBV2 and TRBJ2-2; D perhaps matches TRBD2 (5 bases). Per germline, CDR1 SNHLY and CDR2 FYNNEI. The CDR3 covers 13 residues. Trimming pared 11 bases from V and 4 bases from J, leaving 14 bases between. CDR3 sequence (DNA): TGTGCCTGCCAGCGGACCCCCACCGGGGAGCTGTTTTTT. As protein: CACQRTPTGELFF.

The chain uses TRBV28 and TRBJ2-4, with 7 bases aligning to TRBD1. The CDR3 totals 15 residues. Trimming at V came to 7 bases and at J to 0 bases, leaving 6 bases not matched to a gene. The germline gives CDR1 MDHEN, CDR2 SYDVKM. CDR3 nucleotides: TGTGCCAGCAATACAGGGGCTAAAGCCAAAAACATTCAGTACTTC. Residues: CASNTGAKAKNIQYF.

The chain carries TRBV11-1 and TRBJ1-4, with 10 nucleotides matching TRBD1. Germline CDR1 and CDR2: SGHAT and FQDESV (reference sequence). With 4 bases clipped from V and 8 bases from J, the junction kept 1 base outside the gene matches. CDR3 size: 13 residues. The CDR3 region is CASSSTGGEKLFF. The CDR3 DNA sequence: TGTGCCAGCAGCTCGACAGGGGGCGAAAAACTGTTTTTT.

This chain joins TRBV4-1 and TRBJ1-2; a possible D gene is TRBD1 (5 bases). This CDR3 contains 13 residues. The V gene lost 0 bases and the J gene lost 13 bases, with 15 bases spanning the gap. Germline values: CDR1 MGHRA, CDR2 YSYEKL. CDR3 region: CASSQDRGRYGTF. The CDR3 DNA is TGCGCCAGCAGCCAAGATAGGGGTCGGTACGGCACCTTC.

This clone was detected only once. The rearrangement uses TRBV18 and TRBJ1-2; a possible D gene is TRBD1 (5 bases). V was pared by 2 bases and J by 7 bases, with 8 bases between. The length of the CDR3 is 12 residues. Germline-derived CDR1 and CDR2 are KGHSH and LQKENI. The CDR3 protein is CASSPRGSGYTF. As DNA, the CDR3 is TGTGCCAGCTCACCAAGGGGTAGTGGCTACACCTTC.

The chain has TRBV20-1 and TRBJ1-1, with D possibly TRBD1 on 5 matching bases. Germline V gives CDR1 DFQATT, CDR2 SNEGSKA (reference sequence). Trimming took 3 bases from V and 11 from J, leaving 13 bases between them. The CDR3 is 11 amino acids. The CDR3 sequence is CSARQGLGAFF. CDR3 nucleotide sequence: TGCAGTGCTAGGCAGGGTCTGGGGGCTTTCTTT.

The CDR3 here is CASNPIGEETQYF. The CDR3 coding sequence is TGTGCCAGCAACCCGATAGGGGAAGAGACCCAGTACTTC. The chain links TRBV12-3 or TRBV12-4 to TRBJ2-5, with D possibly being TRBD1 (5 bases). Trimming removed 7 bases from V and 3 bases from J, with 12 bases in between. This CDR3 is 13 amino acids long.